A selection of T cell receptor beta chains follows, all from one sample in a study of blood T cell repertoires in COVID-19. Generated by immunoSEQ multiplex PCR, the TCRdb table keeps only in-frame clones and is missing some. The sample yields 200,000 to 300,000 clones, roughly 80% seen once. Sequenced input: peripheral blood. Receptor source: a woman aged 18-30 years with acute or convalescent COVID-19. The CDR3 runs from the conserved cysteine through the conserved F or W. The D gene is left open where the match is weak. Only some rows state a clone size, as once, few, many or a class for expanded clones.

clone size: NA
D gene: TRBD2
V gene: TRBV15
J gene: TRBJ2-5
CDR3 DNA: TGTGCCACCAGCAGGACCGGGACTAGCGGGAACCAAGAGACCCAGTACTTC
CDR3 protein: CATSRTGTSGNQETQYF

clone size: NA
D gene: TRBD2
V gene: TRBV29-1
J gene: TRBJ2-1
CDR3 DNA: TGCAGCGCCGGGACTAGCTCCTACAATGAGCAGTTCTTC
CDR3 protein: CSAGTSSYNEQFF

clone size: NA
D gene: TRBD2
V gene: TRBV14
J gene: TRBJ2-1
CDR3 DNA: TGTGCCAGCAGCCCCTGGGGGACTAGCGAAAACAATGAGCAGTTCTTC
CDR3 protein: CASSPWGTSENNEQFF

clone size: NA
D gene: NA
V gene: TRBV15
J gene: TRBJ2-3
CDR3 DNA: TGTGCCACCAGCAGAGTACTAAGCACAGATACGCAGTATTTT
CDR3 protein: CATSRVLSTDTQYF

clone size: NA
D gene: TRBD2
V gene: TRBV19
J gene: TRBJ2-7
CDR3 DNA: TGTGCCAGTAGTATAGGGACTAGCGGATTCTACGAGCAGTACTTC
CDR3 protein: CASSIGTSGFYEQYF

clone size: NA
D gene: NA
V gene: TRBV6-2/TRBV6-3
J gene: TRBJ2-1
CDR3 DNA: TGTGCCAGCAGTTCGGTTCTGATTAGAATTGGCAATGAGCAGTTCTTC
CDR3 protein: CASSSVLIRIGNEQFF

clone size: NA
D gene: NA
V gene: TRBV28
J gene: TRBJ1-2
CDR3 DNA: TGTGCCAGCAGTCTTGCTGCTGGCGGCTACACCTTC
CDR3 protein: CASSLAAGGYTF

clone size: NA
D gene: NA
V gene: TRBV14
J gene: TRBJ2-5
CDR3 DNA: TGTGCCAGCAGCCAAGATCCCCGAGAGACCCAGTACTTC
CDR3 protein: CASSQDPRETQYF

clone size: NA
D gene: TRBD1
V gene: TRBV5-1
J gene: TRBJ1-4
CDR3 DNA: TGCGCCAGCAGCCCTCGACAGGGGGCCGACCTTCTGGCTAATGAAAAACTGTTTTTT
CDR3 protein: CASSPRQGADLLANEKLFF

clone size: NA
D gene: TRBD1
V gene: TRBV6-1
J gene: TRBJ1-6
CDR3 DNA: TGTGCCAGCAGTGAAGGACAGGGATATAATTCACCCCTCCACTTT
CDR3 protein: CASSEGQGYNSPLHF

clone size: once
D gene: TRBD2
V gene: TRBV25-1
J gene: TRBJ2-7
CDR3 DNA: TGTGCCAGCAGTGACGCAGGACTAGCAGGCGAGCAGTACTTC
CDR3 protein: CASSDAGLAGEQYF

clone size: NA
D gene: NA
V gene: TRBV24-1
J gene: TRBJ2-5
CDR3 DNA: TGTGCCACCAGTGATTTGCCCCACCGGGGGTTCGAGACCCAGTACTTC
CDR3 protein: CATSDLPHRGFETQYF

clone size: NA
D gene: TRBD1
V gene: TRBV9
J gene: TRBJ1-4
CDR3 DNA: TGTGCCAGCAGCGACCCAAGCGCTACAGGGGGCGGACTGGCTAATGAAAAACTGTTTTTT
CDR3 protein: CASSDPSATGGGLANEKLFF

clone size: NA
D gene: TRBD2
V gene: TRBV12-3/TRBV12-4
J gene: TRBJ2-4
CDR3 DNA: TGTGCCAGCAGTTTTCGGGGGGTTCAGTACTTC
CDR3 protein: CASSFRGVQYF

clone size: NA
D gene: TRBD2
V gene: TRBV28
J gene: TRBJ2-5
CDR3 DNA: TGTGCCAGCAGTTTGGGGCGGCTAGCGGGAGGTTTGGAGACCCAGTACTTC
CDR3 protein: CASSLGRLAGGLETQYF

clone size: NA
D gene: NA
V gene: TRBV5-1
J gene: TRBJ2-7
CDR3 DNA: TGCGCCAGCAGCTTGGGTCTTCAGGTGGAAGAGCAGTACTTC
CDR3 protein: CASSLGLQVEEQYF

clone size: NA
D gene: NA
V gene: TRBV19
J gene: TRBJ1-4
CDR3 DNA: TGTGCCAGTAGTATATGGGACAAGATGACAACTAATGAAAAACTGTTTTTT
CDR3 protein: CASSIWDKMTTNEKLFF

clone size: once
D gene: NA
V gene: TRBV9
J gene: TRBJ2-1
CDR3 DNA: TGTGCCAGCAGCCCCCAGGCAGGGTCTCCCTACAATGAGCAGTTCTTC
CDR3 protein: CASSPQAGSPYNEQFF

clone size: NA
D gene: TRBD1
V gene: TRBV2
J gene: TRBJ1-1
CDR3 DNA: TGTGCCAGCAACAGGGGCGCGGATCGGTGCCCGAACACTGAAGCTTTCTTT
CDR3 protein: CASNRGADRCPNTEAFF

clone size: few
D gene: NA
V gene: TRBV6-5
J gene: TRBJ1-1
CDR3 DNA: TGTGCCAGCAGACCCCGGGAACAGTGGGTTGAAGCTTTCTTT
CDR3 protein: CASRPREQWVEAFF

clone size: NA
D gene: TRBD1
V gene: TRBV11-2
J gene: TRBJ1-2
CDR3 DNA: TGTGCCAGCAACCCCGGGACAGGGGGTGGCTACACCTTC
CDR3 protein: CASNPGTGGGYTF

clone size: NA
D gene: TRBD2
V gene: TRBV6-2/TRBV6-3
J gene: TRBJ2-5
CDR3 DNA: TGTGCCAGCAGCCCTCTAGCGGGAGGGCCTCGAGAGACCCAGTACTTC
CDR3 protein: CASSPLAGGPRETQYF

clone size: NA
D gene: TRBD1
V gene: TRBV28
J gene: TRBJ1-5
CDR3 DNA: TGTGCCACTCGACAGGGGGAGTTCTCCAATCAGCCCCAGCATTTT
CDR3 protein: CATRQGEFSNQPQHF

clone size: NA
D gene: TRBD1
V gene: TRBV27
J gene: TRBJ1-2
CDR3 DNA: TGTGCCAGCAGTCCGAAATCCGGGACAGGGCCACTTGGCTACACCTTC
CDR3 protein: CASSPKSGTGPLGYTF

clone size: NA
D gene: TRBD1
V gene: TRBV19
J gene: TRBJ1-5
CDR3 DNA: TGTGCCAGTAGTGCAATGACAGGGGGCAATCAGCCCCAGCATTTT
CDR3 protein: CASSAMTGGNQPQHF

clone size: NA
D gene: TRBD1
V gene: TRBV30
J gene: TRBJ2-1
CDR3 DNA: TGTGCCTGGGCGAGAGGACAGGGAAACAATGAGCAGTTCTTC
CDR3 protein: CAWARGQGNNEQFF

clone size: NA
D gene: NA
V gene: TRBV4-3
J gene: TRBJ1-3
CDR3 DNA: TGCGCCAGCAGCCAAGATAGGTCAGGGTTTTCTTCCTCTGGAAACACCATATATTTT
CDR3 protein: CASSQDRSGFSSSGNTIYF